Described below is a single TCR beta chain sequence and its context. Antigen specificity is unknown. The table came from immunoSEQ multiplex PCR; TCRdb's copy has only in-frame clones and leaves some out. Of thousands of clones listed, 61% are singletons. Germline-derived CDR1 and CDR2 are MNHNS and SASEGT. The ends were cut back, 8 bases at V and 4 bases at J, with 19 bases in the middle. The CDR3 consists of 15 residues. This sample is drawn from a study of tumor-infiltrating lymphocytes in localized non-small cell lung cancer. Findings and caveats of the study: Only some patients had TCR sequencing, depending on available tissue. Tumor T-cell fraction from TCR sequencing was not associated with recurrence-free survival (p = 0.61).

This receptor was identified in a human donor with non-small cell lung cancer. This chain uses TRBV6-1 with TRBJ2-3; a weak D match, TRBD2 (6 bases). The sequenced sample consisted of lung tumor tissue. The CDR3 reads CASRGDLIGADTQYF. The CDR3 DNA reads TGTGCCAGCCGCGGGGACCTAATTGGGGCAGATACGCAGTATTTT.